The present T cell receptor (beta chain) was sequenced within a study of blood T cell repertoires in COVID-19. The CDR3 totals 13 residues. V gave up 3 bases and J gave up 8 bases; unmatched junction bases: 3. The germline V gene has CDR1 WNHNN and CDR2 SYGVQD (reference sequence). This clone was found once. Libraries were prepared by immunoSEQ multiplex PCR; TCRdb keeps only in-frame clonotypes and omits some of them. The sample has 97,000 or so clones, 81% seen once. The specimen sequenced was peripheral blood. The TCR sequence derives from a man aged 55 to 70 with acute or convalescent COVID-19. The V call is TRBV10-1, the J call TRBJ2-1; TRBD2 matches at 8 bases. CDR3 in amino acids: CASSESGRDEQFF. The CDR3 DNA follows: TGCGCCAGCAGTGAATCCGGGAGGGATGAGCAGTTCTTC.